This TCR beta chain was identified in a study of cytomegalovirus exposure and HLA in healthy donors. General study findings and limits: A few CMV-associated chains were confirmed in vitro to be specific for CMV antigens. The classifier reportedly diagnosed cytomegalovirus status with high specificity and sensitivity. A list of 150 to 200 TCR beta chains associated with cytomegalovirus was given. Later, an analysis found that TCR clusters from the first cohort tended to co-occur in the roughly 130 validation repertoires.

The CDR3 has 15 amino acids. Trimming shortened V by 8 bases and J by 5 bases, and 19 bases separated the two germline ends. Germline V lookup: CDR1 MNHNS, CDR2 SASEGT. Generated by immunoSEQ multiplex PCR, the TCRdb table keeps only in-frame clones and is missing some. The sample has around 230,000 clones, about 90% seen once. Notes on this clone: Its antigen is unknown.

The receptor was isolated from a woman between 25 and 40 years old in good health and CMV-seropositive. Input material: PBMCs. J is TRBJ1-5 and V is TRBV6-1, with D possibly TRBD1 on 6 matching bases. As DNA, the CDR3 is TGTGCCAGCGGGTTGCAGGGGAATGGTGATCAGCCCCAGCATTTT. This gives the protein CASGLQGNGDQPQHF.